One sample yielded the 31 T cell receptor beta chains listed below, sequenced in a study of regulatory T cells in long-lasting Graves disease. Sample time point: persistent/refractory GD, antithyroid drugs over 5 years with positive TRAb. Generation of the TCR library employed RNA extracted from PBMCs. The TCR beta library used iRepertoire HTBI primers with Arm-PCR amplification of CDR3. One entry per CDR3 protein results from TCRdb running MiXCR on the multiplex PCR reads. The data hold a few hundred thousand distinct CDR3 sequences, with about 21% observed a single time. The sequencing used peripheral blood mononuclear cells (PBMCs), collected when the disease was refractory, from a patient treated with antithyroid drugs. Every receptor here comes from a female donor with Graves disease.

This clonotype has a handful of counts. The chain carries TRBV18 and TRBJ2-1, with 8 bases that match TRBD1. The V and J ends lost 3 bases and 12 bases, in that order; junction bases with no gene match: 7. The germline V gene encodes CDR1 KGHSH and CDR2 LQKENI. The CDR3 is made up of 13 amino acids. The DNA of the CDR3 is TGTGCCAGCTCACCCCTACAGGGGGAAGGGCAGTTCTTC. Its translation: CASSPLQGEGQFF.

The J gene is TRBJ1-1, the V gene TRBV6-5; D is perhaps TRBD1 (5 bases). V lost 0 bases, J lost 8 bases, and 16 bases lay in between. The length of the CDR3 is 15 residues. The germline V gene has CDR1 MNHEY and CDR2 SVGAGI. CDR3 in amino acids: CASSYSGRAKTEAFF. The CDR3, as DNA: TGTGCCAGCAGTTACTCCGGCAGGGCCAAAACCGAAGCTTTCTTT.

This clonotype was seen at least ten times. An end of the junction does not agree with germline; a read error may underlie this. V gene TRBV12-3 or TRBV12-4 combines with J gene TRBJ2-7; TRBD2 matches at 13 bases. The CDR3 is 17 residues long. The CDR3 protein is CASSRPGLAGTSHEQYF. The CDR3 coding sequence is TGTGCCAGCAGCCGTCCGGGACTAGCGGGGACCTCCCACGAGCAGTACTTC.

About this clonotype itself: At one end the junction does not follow the germline gene, possibly because of a read error. The V and J genes are TRBV18 and TRBJ2-5; D not certain. The CDR3 consists of 13 residues. The germline gives CDR1 KGHSH, CDR2 LQKENI. CDR3 protein: CVSSPRGRETQYF. The CDR3, as DNA: TGTGTCAGCTCACCACGAGGCAGAGAGACCCAGTACTTC. Full variable domain (missing parts from reference TRBV18 and TRBJ2-5): NAGVMQNPRHLVRRRGQEARLRCSPMKGHSHVYWYRQLPEEGLKFMVYLQKENIIDESGMPKERFSAEFPKEGPSILRIQQVVRGDSAAYFCVSSPRGRETQYFGPGTRLLVL.

This rearrangement joins TRBV12-3 or TRBV12-4 to TRBJ2-1; 8 nucleotides align to TRBD1. The CDR3 loop spans 15 amino acids. V was clipped by 3 bases and J by 5 bases; unmatched bases: 6. This CDR3 is CASSLGGQGHNEQFF. CDR3 nucleotide sequence: TGTGCCAGCAGTTTGGGCGGACAGGGCCACAATGAGCAGTTCTTC.

This clonotype came up many times. The CDR3 is CSVEYGDGVMYEQYF. Here the CDR3 DNA reads TGCAGCGTTGAATATGGGGACGGTGTAATGTACGAGCAGTACTTC. The genes are TRBV29-1 and TRBJ2-7; D assignment may be TRBD1 or TRBD2 (5 bases each). V lost 2 bases and J lost 4, with 18 bases in between. Germline CDR1 SQVTM, CDR2 ANQGSEA. The CDR3 covers 15 residues.

This clonotype has at least ten counts. The chain has TRBV12-3 or TRBV12-4 and TRBJ2-5; 14 bases map to TRBD2. Trimming took 5 bases from V and 5 from J; bases not matched to a gene: 4. The CDR3 consists of 15 residues. In DNA, the CDR3 is TGTGCCAGCAGTCAGACTAGCGGGAGGGGTGAGACCCAGTACTTC. Its translation: CASSQTSGRGETQYF.

Comment on this clonotype: The germline gene is not matched at one end of the junction; a read error may be the cause. The chain joins TRBV5-6 to TRBJ2-7; possibly TRBD2 for D (6 bases). Germline V gene lookup returns CDR1 SGHDT and CDR2 YYEEEE. The CDR3 loop spans 14 amino acids. CDR3 DNA sequence: TGTGCCAGCAGTTTGGAAAACGGACTACGAGGGCAGTACTTC. This sequence encodes CASSLENGLRGQYF.

This clonotype was counted between two and nine times. The chain couples TRBV10-3 to TRBJ2-5; D gene ambiguous. The germline V gene has CDR1 ENHRY and CDR2 SYGVKD. CDR3 length: 16 amino acids. V lost 3 bases to trimming and J lost 1 base, with 15 bases between them. CDR3 amino acids: CAISDPATELQETQYF. As DNA, the CDR3 is TGTGCCATCAGTGACCCCGCCACAGAACTCCAAGAGACCCAGTACTTC.

The sample holds many counts of this clonotype. This sequence joins TRBV6-1 and TRBJ1-1; maybe TRBD1 (5 bases). V was pared by 5 bases and J by 5 bases, with 18 bases between. CDR3 length equals 15 residues. CDR1 and CDR2 from the germline V gene are MNHNS and SASEGT. CDR3 DNA: TGTGCCAGCAGTAACCCTGAGGGGAGGTGGACTGAAGCTTTCTTT. Translated: CASSNPEGRWTEAFF.

The rearrangement uses TRBV7-8 and TRBJ1-1; the match to TRBD1 covers 10 bases. With V trimmed by 5 bases and J by 6 bases, 9 bases remained unmatched. The germline V gene has CDR1 SGHVS and CDR2 FQNEAQ. The CDR3 spans 15 residues. The CDR3 DNA follows: TGTGCCAGCAGCCTTAGACAGGGGGCGTCGTCTGAAGCTTTCTTT. It yields the protein CASSLRQGASSEAFF.

In this sample, this clonotype turned up many times. The V and J genes are TRBV28 and TRBJ1-4; D call uncertain. With 8 bases removed from V and 5 bases from J, the gap between germline ends came to 9 bases. The germline gives CDR1 MDHEN, CDR2 SYDVKM. The CDR3 is 12 residues long. The CDR3 reads CASWALNEKLFF. The CDR3 DNA reads as TGTGCCAGCTGGGCCCTCAATGAAAAACTGTTTTTT.

Only a few counts were recorded for this clonotype. This chain uses TRBV15 with TRBJ2-3; weak D call: TRBD2 (6 bases). Germline V CDR1 and CDR2: LNHNV, YYDKDF (reference sequence). The CDR3 is 16 residues long. V dropped 0 bases and J dropped 1 base, with 11 bases sitting between them. The DNA for the CDR3 is TGTGCCACCAGCAGAGAGGGTTCGGGGGGCACAGATACGCAGTATTTT. Protein product: CATSREGSGGTDTQYF.

There are a few counts of this clonotype. This clone may be a read error of a much larger clone one base away. The genes are TRBV6-1 and TRBJ1-2; no definite D call. This CDR3 spans 11 amino acids. The germline V and J ends were trimmed by 9 bases and 0 bases, with 5 bases remaining between them. Germline loops: CDR1 MNHNS, CDR2 SASEGT. The chain's CDR3 is CARRANYGYTF. For the CDR3, the DNA is TGTGCCAGACGGGCTAACTATGGCTACACCTTC.

This clonotype has a handful of counts. The rearrangement joins TRBV10-1 to TRBJ1-5; no reliable D call. V lost 3 bases, J lost 5 bases, and 8 bases lay in between. CDR3 length equals 13 residues. CDR1 and CDR2 (germline): WNHNN, SYGVQD (reference sequence). This CDR3 is CASSESGDQPQHF. The CDR3 DNA is TGCGCCAGCAGTGAATCCGGGGATCAGCCCCAGCATTTT.

This chain joins TRBV3-1 and TRBJ1-4; D is perhaps TRBD1 (6 bases). V lost 1 base, J lost 6 bases, and 12 bases lay in between. The CDR3 is made up of 15 amino acids. The germline CDR1 and CDR2 sequences are LGHDT and YNNKEL (reference sequence). CDR3 amino acids: CASSQGGARDEKLFF. The CDR3 DNA sequence: TGTGCCAGCAGCCAAGGGGGGGCGCGGGATGAAAAACTGTTTTTT.

This clonotype was counted ten times or more. The chain links TRBV28 to TRBJ2-2; 8 bases are a match to TRBD2. Losses at the gene ends were 3 bases for V and 4 bases for J; bases not matched to a gene: 4. Germline CDR1 reads MDHEN; CDR2 reads SYDVKM. The CDR3 sequence is 15 residues long. The CDR3 region is CASSLGGRRTGELFF. The CDR3 DNA follows: TGTGCCAGCAGTTTGGGCGGGAGGCGCACCGGGGAGCTGTTTTTT.

In this sample, this clonotype turned up many times. This rearrangement joins TRBV20-1 to TRBJ2-5, with a possible D match to TRBD2 (6 bases). V was clipped by 3 bases and J by 0 bases, with 11 bases between them. This CDR3 contains 14 residues. In germline, CDR1 is DFQATT, CDR2 SNEGSKA (reference sequence). As DNA, the CDR3 is TGCAGTGCTAGCATCCGGGACTACCAAGAGACCCAGTACTTC. Its protein is CSASIRDYQETQYF.

The chain combines TRBV30 with TRBJ1-2; D call uncertain. Looked up from germline, CDR1 is GTSNPN and CDR2 is SVGIG (reference sequence). V was pared by 4 bases and J by 5 bases, with 11 bases between. The CDR3 has 12 residues. This chain's CDR3 is CAWISRGYGYTF. The CDR3 nucleotides read TGTGCCTGGATATCGCGGGGTTATGGCTACACCTTC.

This clonotype occurred many times. The chain employs TRBV6-1 and TRBJ2-7; 8 bases match TRBD1. V trimming: 11 bases; J trimming: 4 bases; junction bases outside the gene matches: 13. This CDR3 is 14 amino acids long. The germline V gene has CDR1 MNHNS and CDR2 SASEGT. CDR3 sequence reads: CASQNRGQGYEQYF. CDR3 bases: TGTGCCTCACAAAACCGCGGACAGGGTTACGAGCAGTACTTC.

Ten or more counts support this clonotype. The chain recombines TRBV11-2 with TRBJ1-4; no reliable D call. The germline CDR1 and CDR2 sequences are SGHAT and FQNNGV. V lost 5 bases and J lost 7, with 17 bases in between. This CDR3 comprises 15 residues. In DNA form, the CDR3 reads TGTGCCAGCAGCCCGATTTCGGACTGGGGTGAAAAACTGTTTTTT. Translation gives CASSPISDWGEKLFF.

This chain links TRBV20-1 with TRBJ2-3, with 11 bases identical to TRBD1. With V trimmed by 0 bases and J by 6 bases, 5 bases remained unmatched. The CDR3 sequence is 15 residues long. The germline V gene encodes CDR1 DFQATT and CDR2 SNEGSKA (reference sequence). DNA for the CDR3: TGCAGTGCTAGAGATGGGGGACAGGGGGGCGATACGCAGTATTTT. Its protein product is CSARDGGQGGDTQYF.

In its sample, this clonotype was seen many times. The chain links TRBV20-1 to TRBJ2-5; 7 bases map to TRBD2. The germline V gene has CDR1 DFQATT and CDR2 SNEGSKA (reference sequence). V was pared by 0 bases and J by 4 bases, with 8 bases of the junction left unmatched. The CDR3 sequence is 15 residues long. The chain's CDR3 is CSAREGASGLETQYF. For the CDR3, the DNA is TGCAGTGCTAGAGAAGGGGCTAGCGGATTAGAGACCCAGTACTTC.

The J gene is TRBJ2-7, the V gene TRBV28; 9 bases are shared with TRBD2. CDR3 length: 16 amino acids. Germline CDR1 reads MDHEN; CDR2 reads SYDVKM. The V segment lost 3 bases and the J segment 5 bases; nucleotides outside the gene matches: 11. The CDR3 sequence is CASSFLSLGGRDEQYF. Written as DNA, the CDR3 is TGTGCCAGCAGTTTCTTATCTCTTGGCGGGAGGGACGAGCAGTACTTC.

This clonotype was detected once. Because it lacks the conserved phenylalanine or tryptophan at the end, this CDR3 is likely a read error. The gene calls are TRBV12-3 or TRBV12-4 and TRBJ2-7, with D uncertain. The CDR3 is 13 residues long. Trimming removed 6 bases at V and 6 bases at J, with 15 bases between. In DNA, the CDR3 is TGTGCCAGCAGCCCGACTTTTGGTACCGAGCAGTACTCC. It encodes CASSPTFGTEQYS.

This chain uses TRBV6-1 with TRBJ2-2; D is uncertain. The CDR3 covers 14 residues. Looked up from germline, CDR1 is MNHNS and CDR2 is SASEGT. V shed 4 bases and J shed 2 bases, with 8 bases lying between them. The CDR3 DNA is TGTGCCAGCAGTGCTCAGCCTAACACCGGGGAGCTGTTTTTT. Translating gives CASSAQPNTGELFF.

The rearrangement uses TRBV5-1 and TRBJ2-7, with D unresolved. Germline CDR1 reads SGHRS; CDR2 reads YFSETQ. V was trimmed by 4 bases and J by 2 bases, leaving 10 bases between them. This CDR3 comprises 13 residues. CDR3 coding DNA: TGCGCCAGCAGCGTGGAAGTTACCTACGAGCAGTACTTC. This codes for CASSVEVTYEQYF.

The V call is TRBV2, the J call TRBJ1-1, with TRBD1 as a possible D gene (5 bases). Germline V gives CDR1 SNHLY, CDR2 FYNNEI. CDR3 size: 14 residues. Deletions cut 9 bases from V and 0 bases from J, with 14 bases between. The CDR3 coding sequence is TGTGCCAGTGTTGGGGACCGCCTGAACACTGAAGCTTTCTTT. Amino acid sequence: CASVGDRLNTEAFF.

V and J are TRBV3-1 and TRBJ2-2; TRBD2 aligns across 9 bases. The CDR3 is 16 amino acids. V lost 4 bases and J lost 5; bases outside the gene matches: 8. Looked up from germline, CDR1 is LGHDT and CDR2 is YNNKEL (reference sequence). As DNA, the CDR3 is TGTGCCAGCAGCCGAGGCACTAGCGGGCCGACCGGGGAGCTGTTTTTT. Protein product: CASSRGTSGPTGELFF.

V and J are TRBV19 and TRBJ2-2; TRBD1 matches at 7 bases. The CDR3 is made up of 17 amino acids. Germline V gene data show CDR1 as LNHDA and CDR2 as SQIVND (reference sequence). With 7 bases clipped from V and 7 bases from J, the junction kept 18 bases outside the gene matches. The DNA for the CDR3 is TGTGCCAGTAATAGACGGGACAGCTTACTGTTAAACGGGGAGCTGTTTTTT. Its translation: CASNRRDSLLLNGELFF. The variable domain in full, completed from reference TRBV19 and TRBJ2-2, reads DGGITQSPKYLFRKEGQNVTLSCEQNLNHDAMYWYRQDPGQGLRLIYYSQIVNDFQKGDIAEGYSVSREKKESFPLTVTSAQKNPTAFYLCASNRRDSLLLNGELFFGEGSRLTVL.

This clonotype was picked up many times. This chain uses TRBV12-3 or TRBV12-4 with TRBJ1-2; 7 bases match TRBD1. Trimming cost V 4 bases and J 2 bases; bases outside gene matches: 1. The CDR3 extends over 13 amino acids. The CDR3 loop is CASSSTGNYGYTF. The CDR3 DNA follows: TGTGCCAGCAGTTCGACAGGGAACTATGGCTACACCTTC.